The clone carrying this T cell receptor beta chain was seen a few times. Source study methods: Reference gene primer amplification gave nucleated cell count estimates. TCRdb's table, derived via immunoSEQ multiplex PCR, lists solely in-frame clones and lacks some. The V and J calls and clone size were taken over from that table, and D and trimming were inferred from the DNA. This sample carries tens of thousands of clones, roughly four fifths of them seen once, and the ten largest clones take less than 3%. V was clipped by 0 bases and J by 11 bases, with 19 bases between them. Germline lookup yields CDR1 SEHNR and CDR2 FQNEAQ (reference sequence). The CDR3 covers 15 residues. The data were obtained in a study of blood T cell repertoires in COVID-19. Study information: COVID-19 samples collected from the United States, Italy and Spain covered acute and convalescent phases. In each case, the material was cDNA or gDNA derived from T cells, B-cell-depleted T cells, or PBMCs.

The chain has TRBV7-9 and TRBJ1-1; unclear D gene. The TCR originated in a woman aged 55-70 years with acute or convalescent COVID-19. Sequencing was done on a sample of peripheral blood. Here the CDR3 reads CASSLASAERGGAFF. The CDR3 coding sequence is TGTGCCAGCAGCTTAGCGTCCGCCGAGCGGGGTGGGGCTTTCTTT.